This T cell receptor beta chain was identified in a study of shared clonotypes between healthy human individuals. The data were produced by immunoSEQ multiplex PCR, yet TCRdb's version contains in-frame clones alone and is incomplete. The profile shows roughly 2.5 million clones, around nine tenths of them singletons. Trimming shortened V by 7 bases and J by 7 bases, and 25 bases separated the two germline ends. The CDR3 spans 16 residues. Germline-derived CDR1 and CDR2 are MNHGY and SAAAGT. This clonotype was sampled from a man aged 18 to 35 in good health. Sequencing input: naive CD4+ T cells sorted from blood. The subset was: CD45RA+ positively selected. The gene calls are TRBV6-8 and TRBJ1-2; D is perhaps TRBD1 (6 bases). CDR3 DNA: TGTGCCAGCACCTCTACCGGTCAAACAGGGTTGTGTGGCTACACCTTC. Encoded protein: CASTSTGQTGLCGYTF.